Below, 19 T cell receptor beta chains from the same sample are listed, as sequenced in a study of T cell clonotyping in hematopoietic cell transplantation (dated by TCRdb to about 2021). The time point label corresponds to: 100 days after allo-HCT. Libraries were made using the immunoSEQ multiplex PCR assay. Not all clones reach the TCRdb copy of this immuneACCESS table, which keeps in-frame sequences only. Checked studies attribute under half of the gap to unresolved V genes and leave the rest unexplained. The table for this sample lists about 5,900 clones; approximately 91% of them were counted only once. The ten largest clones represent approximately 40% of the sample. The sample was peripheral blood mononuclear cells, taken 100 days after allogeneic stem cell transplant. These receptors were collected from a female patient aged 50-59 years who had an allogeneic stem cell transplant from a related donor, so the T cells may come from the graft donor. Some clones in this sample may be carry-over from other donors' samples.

The CDR3 loop is CASSEAPNWAQHF. The CDR3 DNA reads as TGTGCCAGCAGTGAAGCCCCAAACTGGGCCCAGCATTTT. The chain joins TRBV6-1 to TRBJ1-5; D remains ambiguous. V was cut by 0 bases and J by 11 bases, with 11 bases left in between. Per the germline V gene, CDR1 is MNHNS and CDR2 is SASEGT. The CDR3 has 13 residues.

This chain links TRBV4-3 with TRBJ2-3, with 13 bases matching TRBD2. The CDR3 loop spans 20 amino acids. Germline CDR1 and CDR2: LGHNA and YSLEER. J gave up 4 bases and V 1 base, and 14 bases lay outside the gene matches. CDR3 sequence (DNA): TGCGCCAGCAGCCAAGGACTAGCGGGGGGCCGAGGGATAGGGGCAGATACGCAGTATTTT. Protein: CASSQGLAGGRGIGADTQYF.

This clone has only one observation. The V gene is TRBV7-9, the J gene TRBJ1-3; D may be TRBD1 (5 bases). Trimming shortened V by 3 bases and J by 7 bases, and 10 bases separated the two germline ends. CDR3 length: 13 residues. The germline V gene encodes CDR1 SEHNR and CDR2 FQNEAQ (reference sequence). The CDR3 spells CASSLQGRNTIYF. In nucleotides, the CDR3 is TGTGCCAGCAGCTTGCAGGGAAGGAACACCATATATTTT.

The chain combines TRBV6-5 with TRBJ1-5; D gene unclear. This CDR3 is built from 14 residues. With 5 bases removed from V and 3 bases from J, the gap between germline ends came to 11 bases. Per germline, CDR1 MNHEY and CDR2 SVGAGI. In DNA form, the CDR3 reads TGTGCCAGCAGTCCCGGACTGGACAATCAGCCCCAGCATTTT. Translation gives CASSPGLDNQPQHF.

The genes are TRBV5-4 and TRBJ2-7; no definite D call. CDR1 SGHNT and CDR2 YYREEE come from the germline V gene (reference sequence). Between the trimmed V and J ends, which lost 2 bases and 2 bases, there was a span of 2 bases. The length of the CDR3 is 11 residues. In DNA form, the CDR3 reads TGTGCCAGCAGCTTCACCTACGAGCAGTACTTC. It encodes CASSFTYEQYF.

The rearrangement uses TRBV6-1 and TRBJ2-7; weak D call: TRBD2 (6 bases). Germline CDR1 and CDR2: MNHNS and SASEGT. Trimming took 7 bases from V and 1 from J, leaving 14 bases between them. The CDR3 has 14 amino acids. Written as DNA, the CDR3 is TGTGCCAGCATTGGGAGGTTTTCTTCCTACGAGCAGTACTTC. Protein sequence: CASIGRFSSYEQYF.

The CDR3 DNA reads as TGTGCCAGCAGCTTGCGTACTGGCGGTCAGAGAGAGCAGTACTTC. It codes for CASSLRTGGQREQYF. The chain joins TRBV5-4 to TRBJ2-7; D remains unclear. CDR3 length: 15 residues. Between the trimmed V and J ends, which lost 1 base and 7 bases, there was a span of 18 bases. Germline lookup yields CDR1 SGHNT and CDR2 YYREEE (reference sequence). The full variable domain, rest sourced from reference TRBV5-4 and TRBJ2-7, is ETGVTQSPTHLIKTRGQQVTLRCSSQSGHNTVSWYQQALGQGPQFIFQYYREEENGRGNFPPRFSGLQFPNYSSELNVNALELDDSALYLCASSLRTGGQREQYFGPGTRLTVT.

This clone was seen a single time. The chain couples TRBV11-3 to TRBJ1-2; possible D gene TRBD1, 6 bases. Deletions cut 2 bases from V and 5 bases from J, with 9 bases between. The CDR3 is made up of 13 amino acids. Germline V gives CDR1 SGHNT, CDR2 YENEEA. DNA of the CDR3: TGTGCCAGCAGCTTAACAGGGTCATATGGCTACACCTTC. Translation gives CASSLTGSYGYTF. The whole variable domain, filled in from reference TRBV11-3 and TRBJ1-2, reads EAGVVQSPRYKIIEKKQPVAFWCNPISGHNTLYWYLQNLGQGPELLIRYENEEAVDDSQLPKDRFSAERLKGVDSTLKIQPAELGDSAVYLCASSLTGSYGYTFGSGTRLTVV.

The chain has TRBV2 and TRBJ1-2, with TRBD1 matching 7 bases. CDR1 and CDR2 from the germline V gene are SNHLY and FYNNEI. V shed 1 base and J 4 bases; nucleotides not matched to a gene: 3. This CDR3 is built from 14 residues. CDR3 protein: CASSEETGFYGYTF. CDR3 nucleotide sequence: TGTGCCAGCAGTGAAGAGACAGGGTTCTATGGCTACACCTTC.

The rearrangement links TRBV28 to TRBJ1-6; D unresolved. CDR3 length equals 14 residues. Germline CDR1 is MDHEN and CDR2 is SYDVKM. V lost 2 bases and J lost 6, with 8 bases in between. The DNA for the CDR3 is TGTGCCAGCAGTTTAGAAGGGTTTAATTCACCCCTCCACTTT. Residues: CASSLEGFNSPLHF.

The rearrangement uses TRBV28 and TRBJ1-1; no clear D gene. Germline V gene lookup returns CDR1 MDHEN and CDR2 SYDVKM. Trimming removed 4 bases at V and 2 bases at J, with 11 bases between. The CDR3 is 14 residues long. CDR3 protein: CASSSPGSNTEAFF. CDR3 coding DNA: TGTGCCAGCAGTTCACCAGGATCCAACACTGAAGCTTTCTTT. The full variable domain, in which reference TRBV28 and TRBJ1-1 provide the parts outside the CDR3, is DVKVTQSSRYLVKRTGEKVFLECVQDMDHENMFWYRQDPGLGLRLIYFSYDVKMKEKGDIPEGYSVSREKKERFSLILESASTNQTSMYLCASSSPGSNTEAFFGQGTRLTVV.

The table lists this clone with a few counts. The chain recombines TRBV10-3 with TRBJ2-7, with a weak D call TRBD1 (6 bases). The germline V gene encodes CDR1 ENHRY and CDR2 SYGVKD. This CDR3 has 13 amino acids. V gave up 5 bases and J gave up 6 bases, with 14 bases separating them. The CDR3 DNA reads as TGTGCCATCAGTAACCCCAGGGGCGGCGAGCAGTACTTC. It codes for CAISNPRGGEQYF.

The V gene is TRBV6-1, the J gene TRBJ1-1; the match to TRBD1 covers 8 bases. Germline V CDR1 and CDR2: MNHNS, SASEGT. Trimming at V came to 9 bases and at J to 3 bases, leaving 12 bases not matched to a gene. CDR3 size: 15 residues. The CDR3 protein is CASCFGTGGYTEAFF. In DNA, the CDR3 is TGTGCCAGTTGTTTCGGAACAGGGGGTTACACTGAAGCTTTCTTT.

This chain's CDR3 is CASSSISDRATEAFF. The CDR3 bases are TGTGCCAGCAGCTCTATATCTGACAGGGCCACTGAAGCTTTCTTT. This chain joins TRBV7-2 and TRBJ1-1; 7 bases fit TRBD1. V gave up 4 bases and J gave up 4 bases; unmatched junction bases: 9. This CDR3 spans 15 amino acids. From germline, CDR1 is SGHTA and CDR2 FQGNSA.

The CDR3 spells CASSQRRYTEAFF. CDR3 DNA: TGTGCCAGCAGCCAACGAAGGTACACTGAAGCTTTCTTT. The gene calls are TRBV7-2 and TRBJ1-1, with D unclear. Germline values: CDR1 SGHTA, CDR2 FQGNSA. Trimming shortened V by 5 bases and J by 3 bases, and 10 bases separated the two germline ends. This CDR3 is 13 amino acids long.

The CDR3 coding sequence is TGTGCCTGGAAAGGGAACGAGCAGTACTTC. It is translated as CAWKGNEQYF. V usage is TRBV30 and J usage is TRBJ2-7; D remains unclear. Germline CDR1 is GTSNPN and CDR2 is SVGIG (reference sequence). V lost 4 bases and J 5 bases, leaving 6 bases between the germline ends. CDR3 size: 10 residues.

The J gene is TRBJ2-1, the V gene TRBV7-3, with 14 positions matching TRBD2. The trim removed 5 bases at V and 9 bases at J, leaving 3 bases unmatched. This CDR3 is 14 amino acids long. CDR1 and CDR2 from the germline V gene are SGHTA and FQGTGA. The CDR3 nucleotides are TGTGCCAGCAGCAAGACTAGCGGGGGGGGTGAGCAGTTCTTC. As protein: CASSKTSGGGEQFF.

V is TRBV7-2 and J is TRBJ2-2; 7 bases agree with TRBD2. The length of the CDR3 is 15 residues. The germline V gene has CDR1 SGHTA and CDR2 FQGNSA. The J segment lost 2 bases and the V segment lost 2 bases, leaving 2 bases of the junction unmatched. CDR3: CASSLSSGNTGELFF. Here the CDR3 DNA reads TGTGCCAGCAGCTTATCTAGCGGAAACACCGGGGAGCTGTTTTTT.

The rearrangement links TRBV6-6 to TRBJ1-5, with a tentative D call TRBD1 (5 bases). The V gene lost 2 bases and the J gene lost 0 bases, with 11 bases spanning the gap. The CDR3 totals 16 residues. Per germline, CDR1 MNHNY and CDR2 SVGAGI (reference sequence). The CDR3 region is CASSYVRGYSNQPQHF. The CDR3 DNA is TGTGCCAGCAGTTACGTCCGGGGGTATAGCAATCAGCCCCAGCATTTT.